One and the same sample provided the 16 T cell receptor beta chains below, sequenced in a study of regulatory T cells in long-lasting Graves disease. HTBI primers from iRepertoire and Arm-PCR of CDR3 regions yielded the TCR beta libraries. MiXCR, run by TCRdb on the multiplex PCR reads, gives a single entry per CDR3 protein. The data hold 200,000 to 250,000 distinct CDR3 sequences, with roughly 21% observed a single time. Noted time point: newly diagnosed GD, antithyroid drugs for less than 3 months. The TCR library was prepared using RNA isolated from PBMCs. The source was peripheral blood mononuclear cells (PBMCs), collected at new diagnosis, from a patient treated with antithyroid drugs. Receptors originate from a female donor with Graves disease.

The chain employs TRBV5-4 and TRBJ2-2, with D possibly TRBD1 on 6 matching bases. The CDR3 is 15 amino acids. Germline-derived CDR1 and CDR2 are SGHNT and YYREEE (reference sequence). Trimming left V 0 bases short and J 1 base short, with 7 bases between. Written as DNA, the CDR3 is TGTGCCAGCAGCTTGGACAGGGTGAACACCGGGGAGCTGTTTTTT. It codes for CASSLDRVNTGELFF.

This clonotype was observed once. A far larger clone is off by one base, so a read error is likely. V and J are TRBV2 and TRBJ1-2; 12 bases fit TRBD1. V lost 6 bases to trimming and J lost 6 bases; unmatched junction nucleotides: 8. This CDR3 contains 15 residues. Germline CDR1 and CDR2: SNHLY and FYNNEI. The CDR3 sequence: CASSLRDRGRDGYTF. The DNA of the CDR3 is TGTGCCAGCAGCCTCCGGGACAGGGGGCGGGATGGCTACACCTTC.

This clonotype has a count of ten or more. J is TRBJ2-1 and V is TRBV2; no clear D gene. Per germline, CDR1 SNHLY and CDR2 FYNNEI. V was clipped by 4 bases and J by 7 bases, with 8 bases between them. The CDR3 has 12 residues. The CDR3 loop is CASSVWANEQFF. The CDR3 DNA reads TGTGCCAGCAGTGTTTGGGCGAATGAGCAGTTCTTC.

The rearrangement links TRBV18 to TRBJ1-6, with D possibly TRBD1 on 5 matching bases. V was cut by 4 bases and J by 5 bases, with 15 bases left in between. The germline gives CDR1 KGHSH, CDR2 LQKENI. This CDR3 comprises 16 residues. This chain's CDR3 is CASSLTRGQNNSPLHF. The CDR3 DNA reads as TGTGCCAGCTCACTGACGAGGGGTCAGAATAATTCACCCCTCCACTTT.

This chain uses TRBV5-5 with TRBJ2-3; a weak D match, TRBD1 (5 bases). The germline V gene has CDR1 SGHKS and CDR2 YYEKEE (reference sequence). There are 16 residues in the CDR3. V was shortened by 0 bases and J by 2 bases, with 13 bases between the two germline ends. CDR3 in amino acids: CASSLGPQAITDTQYF. As DNA, the CDR3 is TGTGCCAGCAGCTTGGGTCCACAGGCTATCACAGATACGCAGTATTTT.

This clonotype has just a few counts. The rearrangement joins TRBV19 to TRBJ1-5, with TRBD1 identical over 9 bases. Germline loops: CDR1 LNHDA, CDR2 SQIVND (reference sequence). The CDR3 is made up of 15 amino acids. V lost 9 bases, J lost 5 bases, and 11 bases stayed unmatched. The CDR3 DNA follows: TGTGCCAGCGCCGAAGGATGGACAGGGGATCAGCCCCAGCATTTT. It codes for CASAEGWTGDQPQHF.

V is TRBV19 and J is TRBJ1-5; no reliable D call. There are 14 residues in the CDR3. Per germline, CDR1 LNHDA and CDR2 SQIVND (reference sequence). Deletions cut 7 bases from V and 0 bases from J, with 10 bases between. In DNA, the CDR3 is TGTGCCAGTACACGACACCTTAGCAATCAGCCCCAGCATTTT. Its protein product is CASTRHLSNQPQHF.

This rearrangement joins TRBV12-3 or TRBV12-4 to TRBJ1-6; TRBD1 matches 7 bases. The ends lost 7 bases at V and 7 bases at J; junction bases unmatched: 7. The CDR3 sequence is 14 residues long. Here the CDR3 reads CASTRQGRNSPLHF. CDR3 bases: TGTGCCAGCACCCGACAGGGAAGGAATTCACCCCTCCACTTT.

This clonotype was seen ten or more times. The chain employs TRBV19 and TRBJ2-7, with D maybe TRBD1 (6 bases). In germline, CDR1 is LNHDA, CDR2 SQIVND (reference sequence). V was shortened by 5 bases and J by 3 bases, with 14 bases between the two germline ends. This CDR3 has 14 residues. In DNA form, the CDR3 reads TGTGCCAGTAGTCGAGGGGGTGCTCGCTACGAGCAGTACTTC. Translation gives CASSRGGARYEQYF.

Turning to this clonotype: This may stem from a read error, because a much larger clone lies one nucleotide away. The conserved phenylalanine or tryptophan normally closing the CDR3 is absent here, so this likely arose from a read error. V is TRBV5-1 and J is TRBJ1-4; 11 nucleotides match TRBD1. Germline V lookup: CDR1 SGHRS, CDR2 YFSETQ. The CDR3 spans 15 residues. After removal of 4 bases from V and 5 bases from J, the junction contained 4 bases not matched to a gene. The CDR3 nucleotides read TGCGCCAGCAGCGGGACAGGGGGTGGGAATGAAAAACTGTTTCTT. Its translation is CASSGTGGGNEKLFL.

This clonotype appeared many times. The chain links TRBV7-9 to TRBJ2-7; D ambiguous. V lost 5 bases, J lost 1 base, and 9 bases lay in between. The CDR3 consists of 13 residues. Germline V lookup: CDR1 SEHNR, CDR2 FQNEAQ (reference sequence). DNA for the CDR3: TGTGCCAGCAGCCAAGGACCGTCCTACGAGCAGTACTTC. Encoded protein: CASSQGPSYEQYF.

This clonotype was seen only a few times. The junction shows a germline mismatch at one end, possibly a read error. The chain recombines TRBV7-9 with TRBJ2-5; either TRBD1 or TRBD2 may supply D (5 bases each). CDR1 SEHNR and CDR2 FQNEAQ come from the germline V gene (reference sequence). The CDR3 totals 14 residues. The CDR3, as DNA: TGTGCCAGCAGCCCGTCGGCAGGGAGAGAGGCCCAGTACTTC. Translating gives CASSPSAGREAQYF.

At least ten counts were recorded for this clonotype. This chain joins TRBV7-2 and TRBJ1-4; D is undetermined. The V gene lost 1 base and the J gene lost 3 bases, with 12 bases spanning the gap. The CDR3 loop spans 16 amino acids. CDR1 and CDR2 (germline): SGHTA, FQGNSA. CDR3 in DNA: TGTGCCAGCAGCTTAGGGGCGACCGGGCCTAATGAAAAACTGTTTTTT. The encoded protein is CASSLGATGPNEKLFF.

As regards this clonotype: This may be a read error: a much more frequent sequence differs by one nucleotide. V gene TRBV19 combines with J gene TRBJ2-3; 8 nucleotides line up with TRBD1. The CDR3 has 14 residues. J was trimmed by 4 bases and V by 7 bases; bases with no gene match: 7. The germline CDR1 and CDR2 sequences are LNHDA and SQIVND (reference sequence). The CDR3 sequence: CASKTGESADTQYF. CDR3 bases: TGTGCCAGTAAGACAGGGGAGAGCGCAGATACGCAGTATTTT. Drawing the rest from reference TRBV19 and TRBJ2-3, the complete variable domain is DGGITQSPKYLFRKEGQNVTLSCEQNLNHDAMYWYRQDPGQGLRLIYYSQIVNDFQKGDIAEGYSVSREKKESFPLTVTSAQKNPTAFYLCASKTGESADTQYFGPGTRLTVL.

The table lists this clonotype with many counts. The V and J genes are TRBV7-2 and TRBJ1-5; D is possibly TRBD1 (5 bases). Trimming took 5 bases from V and 0 from J, leaving 8 bases between them. The CDR3 runs to 14 residues. Per germline, CDR1 SGHTA and CDR2 FQGNSA. The CDR3, as DNA: TGTGCCAGCAGCCCCAGGGATAGCAATCAGCCCCAGCATTTT. Translating it yields CASSPRDSNQPQHF.

The chain couples TRBV30 to TRBJ2-7, with D possibly TRBD2 on 5 matching bases. This CDR3 spans 12 amino acids. V was clipped by 1 base and J by 7 bases, with 11 bases between them. Germline CDR1 GTSNPN, CDR2 SVGIG (reference sequence). CDR3 residues: CAWSASGREQYF. CDR3 sequence (DNA): TGTGCCTGGAGTGCGAGCGGCCGTGAGCAGTACTTC.